These 7 T cell receptor beta chains were sequenced from one sample in a study of T cells in Graves' hyperthyroidism and ophthalmopathy. Researchers amplified the TCR beta CDR3 regions from RNA transcripts. The HTBI primer set drove a first-round RT-PCR of the TCR CDR3. MiXCR was run by TCRdb on the multiplex PCR reads, yielding one entry per CDR3 protein. The sample contains under 650,000 distinct CDR3 sequences, around 15% of which appear only once. Sequenced material: blood. The receptor set was obtained from a woman aged 30 to 39 with Graves' hyperthyroidism.

This clonotype was found a few times. V is TRBV6-1 and J is TRBJ2-7, with a weak D call TRBD2 (6 bases). Trimming left V 8 bases short and J 2 bases short, with 13 bases between. Germline assignment: CDR1 MNHNS and CDR2 SASEGT. This CDR3 has 13 amino acids. In nucleotides, the CDR3 is TGTGCCAGCGTCGGAGGGGCCCCCTACGAGCAGTACTTC. Its protein product is CASVGGAPYEQYF.

This clonotype was observed many times. The chain couples TRBV20-1 to TRBJ1-2; D perhaps matches TRBD1 (5 bases). V was trimmed by 6 bases and J by 4 bases, leaving 24 bases between them. The CDR3 loop spans 16 amino acids. Looked up from germline, CDR1 is DFQATT and CDR2 is SNEGSKA (reference sequence). The CDR3 protein is CSAHTTGGKSGYGYTF. CDR3 DNA sequence: TGCAGTGCGCACACCACGGGGGGGAAATCGGGCTATGGCTACACCTTC.

The V and J genes are TRBV30 and TRBJ1-5; 7 nucleotides match TRBD1. The CDR3 is 13 amino acids. After removal of 2 bases from V and 7 bases from J, the junction contained 5 bases not matched to a gene. Germline V CDR1 and CDR2: GTSNPN, SVGIG (reference sequence). The CDR3 region has the DNA TGTGCCTGGAGTTACAGGGGTGGACAGCCCCAGCATTTT. Translated, it gives CAWSYRGGQPQHF. Supplemented by reference TRBV30 and TRBJ1-5, the full variable domain reads SQTIHQWPATLVQPVGSPLSLECTVEGTSNPNLYWYRQAAGRGLQLLFYSVGIGQISSEVPQNLSASRPQDRQFILSSKKLLLSDSGFYLCAWSYRGGQPQHFGDGTRLSIL.

The chain combines TRBV4-3 with TRBJ1-4; D is uncertain. V lost 0 bases, J lost 0 bases, and 11 bases lay in between. This CDR3 is built from 17 residues. Germline V gene lookup returns CDR1 LGHNA and CDR2 YSLEER. The CDR3 protein is CASSQDLRYATNEKLFF. CDR3 DNA: TGCGCCAGCAGCCAAGATTTGCGGTATGCAACTAATGAAAAACTGTTTTTT.

The rearrangement joins TRBV12-3 or TRBV12-4 to TRBJ2-7; 7 bases are shared with TRBD2. This CDR3 region has 16 residues. Trimming cost V 4 bases and J 3 bases; bases outside gene matches: 12. The CDR3 protein is CASSSPGRSGDYEQYF. DNA for the CDR3: TGTGCCAGCAGTTCACCTGGGAGAAGCGGGGACTACGAGCAGTACTTC.

J is TRBJ1-3 and V is TRBV7-9; TRBD1 might be the D (6 bases). Germline V gene sequence: CDR1 SEHNR, CDR2 FQNEAQ (reference sequence). The CDR3 runs 15 residues. V gave up 2 bases and J gave up 4 bases, with 12 bases separating them. CDR3 sequence: CASSLSPGAGNTIYF. CDR3 DNA: TGTGCCAGCAGCTTAAGTCCAGGGGCCGGAAACACCATATATTTT.

This clonotype came up a few times. A much larger clone lies a single base off, so this may be a read error. The chain joins TRBV20-1 to TRBJ2-1; no definite D call. V lost 8 bases and J 6 bases, leaving 14 bases between the germline ends. The CDR3 spans 12 residues. CDR1 is DFQATT, CDR2 SNEGSKA, per germline (reference sequence). Here the CDR3 reads CSTTPVINEQFF. In DNA form, the CDR3 reads TGCAGTACTACTCCCGTTATCAATGAGCAGTTCTTC.